Sequencing of this T cell receptor beta chain was carried out in a study of cytomegalovirus exposure and HLA in healthy donors. A remark on this clone: Its antigen remains unidentified.

PCR amplification relied on 60 Vbeta primers (plus 13 Jbeta primers). Profiling relied on immunoSEQ multiplex PCR, and the TCRdb table lists in-frame clones only, not all of them. Altogether about 140,000 clones are present, around 80% being singletons, with the ten largest covering around 6.3%. Points from the study as a whole: It was shown in a later analysis that HLA-associated TCR beta chains were more clonally expanded than other, equally common chains. Reported findings show TCR beta sequences accurately forecast HLA-A and HLA-B alleles in most subjects.

This CDR3 spans 12 amino acids. The ends were cut back, 4 bases at V and 5 bases at J, with 11 bases in the middle. The germline gives CDR1 GTSNPN, CDR2 SVGIG (reference sequence). The TCR originated in a middle-aged man in good health and CMV-seropositive. Sample: PBMCs. This sequence joins TRBV30 and TRBJ1-1; D ambiguous. The chain's CDR3 is CAWINDGTEAFF. CDR3 coding DNA: TGTGCCTGGATTAACGACGGGACTGAAGCTTTCTTT.